This T cell receptor beta chain was captured by sequencing in a study of CD4+ T cells in melanoma. Study-wide findings and caveats: Reportedly, melanoma neoantigen-specific CD4+ T cells showed varied differentiation states. CD8+ T cell, macrophage and B cell function reportedly correlated with neoantigen-specific CD4+ T cells.

V was clipped by 4 bases and J by 1 base, with 11 bases between them. The CDR3 covers 14 residues. Germline V lookup: CDR1 MDHEN, CDR2 SYDVKM. Measured with immunoSEQ multiplex PCR; TCRdb has only the in-frame clones, and not every one. The sample yields roughly 120,000 clones, around 92% seen once. A remark on this clone: Its antigen is unknown.

Sequencing used peripheral blood. The clonotype originates from a human donor with melanoma. This rearrangement joins TRBV28 to TRBJ2-7; D possibly uses TRBD1 or TRBD2 (7 bases each). The DNA for the CDR3 is TGTGCCAGCAGTTCCAGGGGGGGATCCTACGAGCAGTACTTC. Translation: CASSSRGGSYEQYF.